The T cell receptor (beta chain) under discussion was sequenced for a study of T cells in Graves' hyperthyroidism and ophthalmopathy (dated by TCRdb to the late 2010s). General notes on the study: Peripheral blood was collected at initial diagnosis, before any treatment. The study also compared thyroid tissue and blood T-cell repertoires from more than five Graves' hyperthyroidism patients. After sampling, hyperthyroidism patients received methimazole starting at 30 mg daily, and ophthalmopathy patients received high-dose intravenous methylprednisolone. According to the paper, TCR Vbeta CDR3 sequencing was carried out on 135 peripheral blood samples, which came from more than 40 ophthalmopathy, about 75 hyperthyroidism and roughly 17 progressor patients. To identify distinguishing TCR V-J signatures, a discovery cohort of around 100 patients was used, comprising some 45 with Graves' ophthalmopathy and 57 with stable Graves' hyperthyroidism. The 100 discovery patients were divided at random into training and test sets in a 7:3 ratio. Prospective prediction of ophthalmopathy was tested in an independent validation cohort of 18 to 20 hyperthyroidism patients and around 16 patients who later progressed to ophthalmopathy. What the authors observed across the whole study: Most expanded thyroid clonotypes (frequency above 0.001) were also detected in blood, a finding suggesting that blood repertoires may reflect thyroid immune responses. A model built on a 13 V-J signature distinguished ophthalmopathy from stable hyperthyroidism, reaching around 88% sensitivity and about 81% specificity in cross-validation and 80%/75% in testing. Sample size was not statistically predetermined, and investigators were not blinded to group allocation. In validation, progression to ophthalmopathy was predicted by the model with nearly 71% sensitivity and 72% to 80% specificity, a median of 6.5 months before onset.

This clonotype came up many times. This receptor's antigen is unknown. One base away there is no much larger clone; base qualities are not given. Ophthalmopathy patients had moderately to severely active disease, Clinical Activity Score of at least 3, NOSPECS grade of at least 4, and duration under 3 months. Patients with uncontrolled infections, other autoimmune diseases, pregnancy or lactation were excluded. Diagnoses were established on the basis of clinical symptoms, serum thyroxine and TRAb, thyroid ultrasound, and orbital computed tomography. Ficoll-Paque density gradient centrifugation was used to isolate PBMCs from about 10 ml of fresh peripheral blood. Trizol reagent was used to extract total RNA, and RNA quality was then checked on an Agilent 2100 Bioanalyzer. The TCR beta CDR3 regions were amplified from the RNA transcripts. The TCR CDR3 was subjected to a first round of RT-PCR using the HTBI primer set and the Qiagen OneStep RT-PCR kit. A second multiplex PCR round built the libraries, followed by size selection and purification. The libraries were sequenced on an Illumina HiSeq2000 using paired-end 100 bp reads. Concerning the study's data processing: SOAPnuke was used to process the raw data, with reads discarded if the reads contained adapters or uncalled bases, had a mean Phred below 15, or lacked an exact constant-primer or identifier match. High-quality paired reads were merged with COPE v1.2.5, and unique nucleotide sequences were defined as clonotypes. MiTCR v1.1 was used to align the clonotypes against IMGT TRBV, TRBD and TRBJ reference segments. The analysis included only V-J combinations with a frequency above 0.0001, which together covered 99% to 99.2% of the repertoires. The TCS score was defined as F50 (clonal expansion) divided by E x V (chaos), with BLOSUM62-based TCRdist calculated between CDR3 peptides within each V-J. Welch's t-statistics and random forest reduced around 520 V-J features to fewer than 15, which were used in a naive Bayes classifier (R e1071). Clones were called with MiXCR by TCRdb after fastp trimmed the public reads at Q25, and only in-frame beta chains were retained. CDR3 protein sequences are deduplicated, and each keeps its most common genes and DNA. These V and J calls are TCRdb output, not the study's own analysis. For this sample the table gives fewer than 450,000 distinct CDR3 sequences, of which roughly 15% were detected only once. Of the sample, roughly 19% falls within the top ten clones.

Spanning cysteine to phenylalanine, the CDR3 consists of 14 amino acids. Here the CDR3 DNA is all that survives: 42 bases in frame from base 1. V and J are trimmed by 5 bases and 4 bases, and the gene matches miss 7 bases of the junction. Sequences SGHAT (CDR1) and FQNNGV (CDR2) are obtained from the germline V gene. The chain employs TRBV11-2 and TRBJ2-7; the junction holds 8 bases that match TRBD2. Sequencing input: blood. The receptor was isolated from a woman aged 55-70 years with Graves' ophthalmopathy. In nucleotides, the sequence is TGTGCCAGCAGCATAACTAGCGGAATGTACGAGCAGTACTTC. This translates into CASSITSGMYEQYF.